This passage covers 26 T cell receptor beta chains from one sample sequenced in a study of blood T cell repertoires in COVID-19. Libraries were prepared by immunoSEQ multiplex PCR; TCRdb keeps only in-frame clonotypes and omits some of them. The sample has 200,000 to 300,000 clones; 70% to 90% are singletons. Material: peripheral blood. Receptors originate from a middle-aged woman with acute or convalescent COVID-19.

The genes are TRBV6-5 and TRBJ1-1, with 7 bases lining up with TRBD1. There are 13 residues in the CDR3. From germline, CDR1 is MNHEY and CDR2 SVGAGI. The J segment lost 1 base and the V segment lost 9 bases, leaving 5 bases of the junction unmatched. As DNA, the CDR3 is TGTGCCAGTAAAACAGGGGCGAACACTGAAGCTTTCTTT. Translated: CASKTGANTEAFF.

The V gene is TRBV11-2, the J gene TRBJ1-4; weak D call: TRBD1 (6 bases). Trimming left V 0 bases short and J 10 bases short, with 12 bases between. The CDR3 totals 14 residues. From germline, CDR1 is SGHAT and CDR2 FQNNGV. The CDR3 region has the DNA TGTGCCAGCAGCTTAGATCCCTTAGGGGGAAAACTGTTTTTT. Its translation is CASSLDPLGGKLFF.

V gene TRBV3-1 (or the pseudogene TRBV3-2) combines with J gene TRBJ1-1, with D uncertain. The CDR3 length is 13 residues. Between the trimmed V and J ends, which lost 0 bases and 11 bases, there was a span of 13 bases. CDR1 is LGHDT and CDR2 is YNNKEL in the germline V gene (reference sequence). CDR3 coding DNA: TGTGCCAGCAGCCAAGAAGGAGCCCGGTACGCTTTCTTT. This encodes CASSQEGARYAFF.

This chain connects TRBV4-1 to TRBJ2-7, with 8 bases matching TRBD1. The germline V gene has CDR1 MGHRA and CDR2 YSYEKL. This CDR3 is 15 amino acids long. V gave up 4 bases and J gave up 4 bases; unmatched junction bases: 9. The CDR3 region is CASSPSLDRGYEQYV. CDR3 coding DNA: TGCGCCAGCAGCCCATCACTCGACAGGGGATACGAGCAGTACGTC.

V is TRBV6-1 and J is TRBJ2-7; 7 bases fit TRBD1. The CDR3 is made up of 13 amino acids. Germline CDR1 reads MNHNS; CDR2 reads SASEGT. The V segment lost 6 bases and the J segment 2 bases; nucleotides outside the gene matches: 4. The CDR3 here is CASSMGQTYEQYV. The DNA for the CDR3 is TGTGCCAGCAGCATGGGACAGACCTACGAGCAGTACGTC.

Written as DNA, the CDR3 is TGTGCCAGCAGGACCGGGGATACGCAGTATTTT. The encoded protein is CASRTGDTQYF. This chain links TRBV6-5 with TRBJ2-3; D uncertain. CDR3 length equals 11 residues. V was clipped by 6 bases and J by 6 bases, with 7 bases between them. Germline V CDR1 and CDR2: MNHEY, SVGAGI.

The rearrangement uses TRBV6-5 and TRBJ1-1, with 8 nucleotides matching TRBD1. The CDR3 covers 14 residues. The germline V gene encodes CDR1 MNHEY and CDR2 SVGAGI. With 2 bases clipped from V and 6 bases from J, the junction kept 5 bases outside the gene matches. CDR3 loop: CASSYGRGRPEAFF. The CDR3, as DNA: TGTGCCAGCAGTTACGGCAGGGGGCGACCTGAAGCTTTCTTT.

The rearrangement uses TRBV18 and TRBJ2-7; D unclear. Germline CDR1 reads KGHSH; CDR2 reads LQKENI. Trimming left V 3 bases short and J 5 bases short, with 11 bases between. CDR3 length: 13 amino acids. CDR3 loop: CASSPRRWDEQYV. CDR3 DNA: TGTGCCAGCTCACCGCGCAGGTGGGACGAGCAGTACGTC.

The chain links TRBV7-2 to TRBJ2-1, with 8 bases that match TRBD1. V was pared by 2 bases and J by 4 bases, with 4 bases of the junction left unmatched. Germline V CDR1 and CDR2: SGHTA, FQGNSA. The CDR3 covers 15 residues. The CDR3 region has the DNA TGTGCCAGCAGCTTAACACAGGGGGTATACAATGAGCAGTTCTTC. Translation: CASSLTQGVYNEQFF.

V usage is TRBV7-6 and J usage is TRBJ1-6; 8 nucleotides align to TRBD1. There are 15 residues in the CDR3. After removal of 5 bases from V and 6 bases from J, the junction contained 6 bases not matched to a gene. The germline V gene encodes CDR1 SGHVS and CDR2 FNYEAQ. CDR3 DNA: TGTGCCAGCAGCGTGGGCGGACAGGGTAATTCACCCCTCCACTTT. Its protein product is CASSVGGQGNSPLHF.

The rearrangement uses TRBV2 and TRBJ1-1; 11 bases are shared with TRBD1. V shed 6 bases and J 4 bases; nucleotides not matched to a gene: 7. CDR3 length equals 15 residues. Per germline, CDR1 SNHLY and CDR2 FYNNEI. The CDR3 nucleotides are TGTGCCAGCAGGCCGGACAGGGGGCGCGGCACTGAAGCTTTCTTT. Translation: CASRPDRGRGTEAFF.

The chain links TRBV7-6 to TRBJ2-6; D is possibly TRBD1 (5 bases). Germline V gives CDR1 SGHVS, CDR2 FNYEAQ. Trimming cost V 3 bases and J 0 bases, with 12 bases left between them. The length of the CDR3 is 17 residues. The CDR3 DNA sequence: TGTGCCAGCAGCTTGACAGCCGGACCCTCTGGGGCCAACGTCCTGACTTTC. Translated: CASSLTAGPSGANVLTF.

The genes are TRBV27 and TRBJ1-1; a possible D gene is TRBD1 (5 bases). The V end lost 2 bases, the J end lost 6 bases, and 13 bases lay between the germline ends. Germline CDR1 MNHEY, CDR2 SMNVEV (reference sequence). The CDR3 spans 14 residues. The CDR3 region is CASSLAAGMPEAFF. In DNA, the CDR3 is TGTGCCAGCAGTTTAGCGGCAGGGATGCCTGAAGCTTTCTTT.

The CDR3 sequence is CASSVGALPLAETQYF. The CDR3 nucleotides read TGTGCCAGCAGTGTGGGGGCCTTACCCTTGGCGGAGACCCAGTACTTC. V gene TRBV27 combines with J gene TRBJ2-5; D might be TRBD1 (6 bases). V was trimmed by 5 bases and J by 5 bases, leaving 21 bases between them. CDR1 and CDR2 from the germline V gene are MNHEY and SMNVEV (reference sequence). This CDR3 region has 16 residues.

The rearrangement joins TRBV25-1 to TRBJ2-1; 8 bases are a match to TRBD2. The CDR3 is 18 residues long. Germline V CDR1 and CDR2: MGHDK, SYGVNS. The V segment lost 1 base and the J segment 0 bases; nucleotides outside the gene matches: 8. The CDR3 here is CASSEFFQAGVSYNEQFF. CDR3 DNA: TGTGCCAGCAGTGAATTCTTTCAAGCGGGGGTCTCCTACAATGAGCAGTTCTTC.

This chain connects TRBV6-5 to TRBJ2-3; D may be TRBD1 (6 bases). Germline V lookup: CDR1 MNHEY, CDR2 SVGAGI. CDR3 length: 15 amino acids. The germline V and J ends were trimmed by 6 bases and 0 bases, with 13 bases remaining between them. The CDR3 reads CASSPPGQSTDTQYF. In DNA, the CDR3 is TGTGCCAGCAGCCCCCCCGGACAGAGCACAGATACGCAGTATTTT.

DNA of the CDR3: TGTGCCAGCAGCCCCCCCCGGGAACATGAGCAGTTCTTC. Its translation: CASSPPREHEQFF. The J gene is TRBJ2-1, the V gene TRBV13, with a tentative D call TRBD2 (5 bases). The ends were cut back, 5 bases at V and 8 bases at J, with 13 bases in the middle. The germline gives CDR1 PRHDT, CDR2 FYEKMQ (reference sequence). The CDR3 sequence is 13 residues long.

V and J are TRBV3-1 (or the pseudogene TRBV3-2) and TRBJ2-5, with a weak D call TRBD2 (6 bases). V lost 4 bases and J lost 5, with 17 bases in between. The germline gives CDR1 LGHDT, CDR2 YNNKEL (reference sequence). This CDR3 comprises 15 residues. CDR3 amino acids: CASSPRGIAGETQYF. The CDR3 DNA is TGTGCCAGCAGCCCTCGGGGGATAGCCGGGGAGACCCAGTACTTC.

The rearrangement uses TRBV9 and TRBJ2-1; 10 nucleotides align to TRBD2. Germline CDR1 SGDLS, CDR2 YYNGEE. There are 16 residues in the CDR3. V dropped 0 bases and J dropped 7; count of bases not matched to a gene: 7. For the CDR3, the DNA is TGTGCCAGCAGCGTAGGACCAGCGGGGGGGAGAAATGAGCAGTTCTTC. Translated: CASSVGPAGGRNEQFF.

This clone was recorded a few times. The chain is built from TRBV10-2 and TRBJ1-2; D gene unclear. The V and J ends lost 0 bases and 0 bases respectively, with 8 bases between them. This CDR3 contains 15 residues. Germline V gives CDR1 WSHSY, CDR2 SAAADI. The CDR3 sequence: CASSESTGPNYGYTF. In DNA form, the CDR3 reads TGCGCCAGCAGTGAGTCGACGGGTCCTAACTATGGCTACACCTTC.

The rearrangement joins TRBV7-2 to TRBJ1-1, with TRBD1 matching 9 bases. Germline V gene sequence: CDR1 SGHTA, CDR2 FQGNSA. Trimming cost V 3 bases and J 4 bases; bases outside gene matches: 6. The CDR3 has 15 residues. This CDR3 reads CASSFTGGAGTEAFF. The DNA for the CDR3 is TGTGCCAGCAGCTTTACAGGGGGCGCCGGCACTGAAGCTTTCTTT.

The V call is TRBV6-5, the J call TRBJ1-3; maybe TRBD1 (6 bases). V was cut by 6 bases and J by 2 bases, with 14 bases left in between. CDR1 is MNHEY and CDR2 is SVGAGI in the germline V gene. This CDR3 region has 15 residues. DNA for the CDR3: TGTGCCAGCAGCCCCGATACAGGGACTGGAAACACCATATATTTT. Residues: CASSPDTGTGNTIYF.

As for this clone: Within the sample, other DNA sequences also encode this same CDR3. The V gene is TRBV29-1, the J gene TRBJ1-1, with TRBD1 identical over 7 bases. Germline V lookup: CDR1 SQVTM, CDR2 ANQGSEA. The CDR3 covers 12 residues. V shed 6 bases, J shed 0 bases, and the junction held 1 base outside the gene matches. The CDR3 coding sequence is TGCAGCGTGGGACAGATGAACACTGAAGCTTTCTTT. It codes for CSVGQMNTEAFF.

The chain combines TRBV18 with TRBJ1-4, with D unresolved. The CDR3 length is 13 residues. Trimming removed 4 bases at V and 5 bases at J, with 8 bases between. Germline V gene lookup returns CDR1 KGHSH and CDR2 LQKENI. CDR3 nucleotide sequence: TGTGCCAGCTCACAAGGACTCAATGAAAAACTGTTTTTT. Its translation is CASSQGLNEKLFF.

This rearrangement joins TRBV11-2 to TRBJ1-1, with D possibly matching TRBD1 (5 bases). Trimming took off 5 bases at V and 2 bases at J, with 12 bases between the two ends. This CDR3 comprises 14 residues. CDR1 SGHAT and CDR2 FQNNGV come from the germline V gene. CDR3 bases: TGTGCCAGCAGCCCCGAAACAGGTAACACTGAAGCTTTCTTT. It yields the protein CASSPETGNTEAFF.

This chain links TRBV5-4 with TRBJ1-5, with 7 nucleotides matching TRBD1. V lost 0 bases to trimming and J lost 8 bases; unmatched junction nucleotides: 8. Germline assignment: CDR1 SGHNT and CDR2 YYREEE (reference sequence). CDR3 length: 15 residues. CDR3 in amino acids: CASSLGQGSGEPQHF. In nucleotides, the CDR3 is TGTGCCAGCAGCTTGGGACAGGGCTCGGGAGAGCCCCAGCATTTT.